What follows is one TCR beta chain and its context. The data were taken from a study of blood T cell repertoires in COVID-19. Study at large: COVID-19 samples collected from the United States, Italy and Spain covered acute and convalescent phases. PBMCs, B-cell-depleted T cells, or T cells were the source of the cDNA or gDNA that made up the material.

Original analysis: By means of reference gene primer amplification, nucleated cell counts were estimated. The data were produced by immunoSEQ multiplex PCR, yet TCRdb's version contains in-frame clones alone and is incomplete. V and J calls plus clone size are reproduced from that table; the DNA served to infer D and trimming. The sample has just over 250,000 clones, more than 75% seen once. The CDR3 consists of 16 residues. Germline-derived CDR1 and CDR2 are KGHSY and FQNENV. The V end was cut by 7 bases, the J end by 2 bases, with 19 bases between. This sequence originates from a middle-aged man who had recovered from COVID-19. The source material was peripheral blood. The chain recombines TRBV16 with TRBJ2-3; tentatively, D is TRBD1 (5 bases). The CDR3 spells CASTQTVSGDTDTQYF. DNA for the CDR3: TGTGCCAGCACCCAGACAGTATCAGGAGACACAGATACGCAGTATTTT.